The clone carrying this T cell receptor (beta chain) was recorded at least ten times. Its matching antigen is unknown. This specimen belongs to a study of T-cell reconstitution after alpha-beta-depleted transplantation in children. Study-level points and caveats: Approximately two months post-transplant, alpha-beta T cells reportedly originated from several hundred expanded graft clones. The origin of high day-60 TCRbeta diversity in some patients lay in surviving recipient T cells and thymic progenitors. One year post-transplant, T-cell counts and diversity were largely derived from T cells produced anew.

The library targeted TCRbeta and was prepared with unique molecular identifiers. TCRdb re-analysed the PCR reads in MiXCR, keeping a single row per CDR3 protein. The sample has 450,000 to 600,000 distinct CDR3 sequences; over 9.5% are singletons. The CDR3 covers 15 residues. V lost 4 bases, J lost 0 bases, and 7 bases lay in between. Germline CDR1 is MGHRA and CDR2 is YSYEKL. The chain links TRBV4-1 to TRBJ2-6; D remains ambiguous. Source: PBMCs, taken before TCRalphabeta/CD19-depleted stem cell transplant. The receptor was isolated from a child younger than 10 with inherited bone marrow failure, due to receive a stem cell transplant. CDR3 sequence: CASSPRLSGANVLTF. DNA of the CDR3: TGCGCCAGCAGCCCCCGACTCTCTGGGGCCAACGTCCTGACTTTC.